Listed here are 18 T cell receptor beta chains from one sample, sequenced in a study of identical twins. TCRdb reprocessed the 5' RACE reads with MiXCR, giving one entry per CDR3 protein. The sample lists around 570,000 distinct CDR3 sequences; approximately 10% were seen once. The same sample was also studied in work on yellow fever vaccine responses in identical twins.

The sequencing input was PBMCs. These receptors all come from a woman younger than 35 in good health.

This clonotype was seen a handful of times. The chain's CDR3 is CASSSLREGSNTGELFF. For the CDR3, the DNA is TGTGCCAGCAGTTCCCTCAGGGAGGGATCGAACACCGGGGAGCTGTTTTTT. This chain uses TRBV12-3 or TRBV12-4 with TRBJ2-2; TRBD2 matches 7 bases. The CDR3 has 17 residues. V was pared by 4 bases and J by 0 bases, with 8 bases of the junction left unmatched.

This clonotype was observed a handful of times. The chain employs TRBV20-1 and TRBJ1-1; D not resolved. Trimming shortened V by 0 bases and J by 1 base, and 12 bases separated the two germline ends. Looked up from germline, CDR1 is DFQATT and CDR2 is SNEGSKA (reference sequence). The CDR3 loop spans 15 amino acids. CDR3 sequence reads: CSARDGGLGNTEAFF. CDR3 DNA: TGCAGTGCTAGAGACGGAGGTCTTGGGAACACTGAAGCTTTCTTT.

In its sample, this clonotype was seen many times. The CDR3 loop is CASSVSQGVGRVEQYF. The CDR3 region has the DNA TGTGCCAGCAGCGTCAGCCAAGGTGTCGGAAGGGTCGAGCAGTACTTC. V and J are TRBV7-2 and TRBJ2-7; D is unresolved. V was shortened by 5 bases and J by 6 bases, with 23 bases between the two germline ends. Germline V gene lookup returns CDR1 SGHTA and CDR2 FQGNSA. The CDR3 runs to 16 residues.

This clonotype was observed a few times. This rearrangement joins TRBV20-1 to TRBJ2-7; 10 bases map to TRBD2. Germline values: CDR1 DFQATT, CDR2 SNEGSKA (reference sequence). The CDR3 extends over 15 amino acids. With V trimmed by 6 bases and J by 6 bases, 14 bases remained unmatched. In DNA form, the CDR3 reads TGCAGTGCCCCCCCTCAGCCTAGCGGGAGCTCCGAGCAGTACTTC. It yields the protein CSAPPQPSGSSEQYF.

In its sample, this clonotype was seen a few times. This sequence joins TRBV29-1 and TRBJ1-3; the match to TRBD1 covers 8 bases. CDR1 and CDR2 (germline): SQVTM, ANQGSEA. The V and J ends lost 2 bases and 0 bases, in that order; junction bases with no gene match: 3. The CDR3 contains 15 residues. In DNA, the CDR3 is TGCAGCGTTGAATTCGACAGGGGCTCTGGAAACACCATATATTTT. Protein: CSVEFDRGSGNTIYF.

This clonotype was detected a few times. J is TRBJ2-1 and V is TRBV24-1, with D possibly matching TRBD1 (6 bases). Between the trimmed V and J ends, which lost 8 bases and 9 bases, there was a span of 16 bases. The CDR3 has 13 amino acids. Germline CDR1 KGHDR, CDR2 SFDVKD. The CDR3 sequence is CATTAGGVTEQFF. CDR3 nucleotides: TGTGCCACCACCGCTGGGGGCGTCACTGAGCAGTTCTTC.

The chain has TRBV20-1 and TRBJ2-7; D gene uncertain. Per the germline V gene, CDR1 is DFQATT and CDR2 is SNEGSKA (reference sequence). This CDR3 comprises 16 residues. Trimming removed 6 bases at V and 0 bases at J, with 21 bases between. The CDR3 here is CSAPPNNLPFSYEQYF. CDR3 nucleotide sequence: TGCAGTGCCCCCCCGAACAACCTCCCATTCTCCTACGAGCAGTACTTC.

This clonotype showed up just a few times. J is TRBJ2-7 and V is TRBV5-1, with D perhaps given as TRBD1 or TRBD2 (5 bases each). This CDR3 comprises 15 residues. V was cut by 0 bases and J by 9 bases, with 19 bases left in between. Per the germline V gene, CDR1 is SGHRS and CDR2 is YFSETQ. In DNA form, the CDR3 reads TGCGCCAGCAGCTTGGGTCAGGGCATCTGGGAGCGGCAGTACTTC. It translates to CASSLGQGIWERQYF.

Concerning this clonotype itself: An end of the junction differs from the germline gene, which may be a read error. The chain has TRBV3-1 and TRBJ2-2; 12 bases map to TRBD2. CDR1 is LGHDT and CDR2 is YNNKEL in the germline V gene (reference sequence). The CDR3 extends over 17 amino acids. CDR3 DNA: TGTGCCTGCAGCCAAGATCCTAGCGGGAGGGCCCCCGGGGAGCTGTTTTTT. Translating gives CACSQDPSGRAPGELFF.

The genes are TRBV20-1 and TRBJ2-7; weak D call: TRBD1 (6 bases). The germline V gene has CDR1 DFQATT and CDR2 SNEGSKA (reference sequence). Trimming took off 4 bases at V and 5 bases at J, with 15 bases between the two ends. This CDR3 contains 13 residues. DNA for the CDR3: TGCAGTGCTAATGGCAGGGGTACAAACGAGCAGTACTTC. This translates into CSANGRGTNEQYF.

This clonotype was observed many times. The V gene is TRBV29-1, the J gene TRBJ2-3, with 8 bases lining up with TRBD1. This CDR3 comprises 15 residues. Germline CDR1 and CDR2: SQVTM and ANQGSEA. V was pared by 0 bases and J by 3 bases, with 5 bases of the junction left unmatched. This CDR3 reads CSVEDWRTGTDTQYF. The CDR3 DNA reads TGCAGCGTTGAAGATTGGCGGACAGGGACAGATACGCAGTATTTT.

As concerns this clonotype: At one end the junction does not follow the germline gene, possibly because of a read error. The chain recombines TRBV6-1 with TRBJ2-7; D not resolved. Germline V CDR1 and CDR2: MNHNS, SASEGT. The CDR3 runs 14 residues. CDR3 sequence (DNA): TGTGCCAGCAATGAACAGCCGAGCTCCTACGAGCAGTACTTC. This translates into CASNEQPSSYEQYF.

This clonotype was counted a few times. The V gene is TRBV30, the J gene TRBJ1-2; D uncertain. This CDR3 comprises 13 residues. V lost 0 bases and J 6 bases, leaving 11 bases between the germline ends. Germline CDR1 reads GTSNPN; CDR2 reads SVGIG (reference sequence). DNA of the CDR3: TGTGCCTGGAGTGTAATGTTAGGGAATGGCTACACCTTC. It codes for CAWSVMLGNGYTF.

In its sample, this clonotype was seen many times. Here the CDR3 DNA reads TGTGCCAGCAGTTACGATGGCGAGACCCAGTACTTC. This codes for CASSYDGETQYF. This chain connects TRBV6-5 to TRBJ2-5; D unclear. Germline values: CDR1 MNHEY, CDR2 SVGAGI. This CDR3 is built from 12 residues. V was pared by 2 bases and J by 5 bases, with 6 bases between.

This clonotype was seen repeatedly, ten times or more. The rearrangement links TRBV5-6 to TRBJ2-7, with D uncertain. Deletions cut 3 bases from V and 1 base from J, with 5 bases between. Germline loops: CDR1 SGHDT, CDR2 YYEEEE. This CDR3 is built from 12 residues. The CDR3 protein is CASSSVSYEQYF. DNA of the CDR3: TGTGCCAGCAGCTCTGTTTCCTACGAGCAGTACTTC.

CDR3 in amino acids: CASSKGSYQETQYF. As DNA, the CDR3 is TGTGCCAGCAGTAAAGGCAGCTACCAAGAGACCCAGTACTTC. The rearrangement uses TRBV6-1 and TRBJ2-5; D uncertain. The CDR3 covers 14 residues. Trimming cost V 5 bases and J 0 bases, with 10 bases left between them. Germline loops: CDR1 MNHNS, CDR2 SASEGT.

The chain combines TRBV20-1 with TRBJ2-2; TRBD1 is a possible D gene (6 bases). There are 15 residues in the CDR3. The germline V and J ends were trimmed by 1 base and 0 bases, with 9 bases remaining between them. Per the germline V gene, CDR1 is DFQATT and CDR2 is SNEGSKA (reference sequence). The CDR3 loop is CSARGQVPNTGELFF. The CDR3 DNA is TGCAGTGCTAGAGGACAGGTCCCGAACACCGGGGAGCTGTTTTTT.

The J gene is TRBJ2-1, the V gene TRBV7-9; D is possibly TRBD2 (6 bases). Between the trimmed V and J ends, which lost 0 bases and 5 bases, there was a span of 17 bases. CDR1 and CDR2 from the germline V gene are SEHNR and FQNEAQ (reference sequence). The CDR3 totals 17 residues. DNA for the CDR3: TGTGCCAGCAGCTTAGCGGTTGGTAGCGGTTATAACAATGAGCAGTTCTTC. This codes for CASSLAVGSGYNNEQFF.